A selection of T cell receptor beta chains follows, all from one sample in a study of identical twins. Using its own MiXCR run on the 5' RACE reads, TCRdb lists one record per CDR3 protein. The sample has about 660,000 distinct CDR3 sequences; around 8.6% are singletons. These data were likewise used in another study, on yellow fever vaccine responses in identical twins.

Specimen: PBMCs. The source is a woman aged 18-35 years in good health. The CDR3 runs from the conserved cysteine through the conserved F or W. Fields, in order: clone size, J gene, V gene, D gene, CDR3 protein, CDR3 DNA. D genes are given only for firm matches. Where a row states a size, it is once, few, many or the class of an expanded clone; other rows omit it.

few | TRBJ2-7 | TRBV19 | . | CASSIAGVYEQYF | TGTGCCAGTAGTATAGCGGGCGTCTACGAGCAGTACTTC
many | TRBJ2-7 | TRBV28 | . | CASSLVPRYEQYF | TGTGCCAGCAGTTTGGTCCCCCGCTACGAGCAGTACTTC
few | TRBJ2-5 | TRBV7-9 | . | CASAPAETQYF | TGTGCCAGCGCCCCGGCGGAGACCCAGTACTTC
few | TRBJ1-2 | TRBV7-9 | . | CASSAWTENYGYTF | TGTGCCAGCAGCGCCTGGACAGAGAACTATGGCTACACCTTC
few | TRBJ2-3 | TRBV7-2 | . | CASRVMGADTQYF | TGTGCCAGCAGGGTTATGGGGGCAGATACGCAGTATTTT
. | TRBJ2-7 | TRBV20-1 | . | CSASLGEWRYEQYF | TGCAGTGCTAGCCTAGGGGAGTGGCGATACGAGCAGTACTTC
. | TRBJ2-1 | TRBV7-3 | . | CASSLNRGGVGEQFF | TGTGCCAGCAGCTTAAATAGGGGTGGCGTCGGTGAGCAGTTCTTC
many | TRBJ2-1 | TRBV10-3 | TRBD2 | CAITGGRKSYNEQFF | TGTGCCATCACTGGCGGGAGGAAGTCCTACAATGAGCAGTTCTTC
many | TRBJ1-4 | TRBV20-1 | . | CSAQERDYNEKLFF | TGCAGTGCTCAAGAAAGGGACTATAATGAAAAACTGTTTTTT
. | TRBJ2-3 | TRBV20-1 | . | CSDRVITDTQYF | TGCAGTGACAGAGTTATCACAGATACGCAGTATTTT
few | TRBJ2-7 | TRBV7-9 | . | CASSLEEIYYEQYF | TGTGCCAGCAGCTTAGAGGAGATCTATTACGAGCAGTACTTC
many | TRBJ1-2 | TRBV9 | . | CASRGPEGYTF | TGTGCCAGCAGGGGGCCGGAAGGCTACACCTTC
. | TRBJ2-7 | TRBV10-3 | . | CAISPGTYEQYF | TGTGCCATCTCACCAGGAACCTACGAGCAGTACTTC
. | TRBJ2-3 | TRBV6-5 | TRBD1 | CASSYRGGTGDTDTQYF | TGTGCCAGCAGTTACCGCGGAGGGACAGGGGACACAGATACGCAGTATTTT
. | TRBJ1-4 | TRBV7-7 | . | CASSLGGGLDEKLFF | TGTGCTAGCAGCCTCGGAGGGGGGCTAGATGAAAAACTGTTTTTT
few | TRBJ2-1 | TRBV28 | . | CASSTTGFYQFF | TGTGCCAGCAGCACAACAGGGTTTTATCAGTTCTTC
many | TRBJ2-3 | TRBV7-2 | TRBD2 | CASSPRLAGGITDTQYF | TGTGCCAGCAGCCCCCGACTAGCGGGAGGGATAACAGATACGCAGTATTTT
many | TRBJ1-1 | TRBV4-1 | . | CASSQVVLGDTEAFF | TGCGCCAGCAGCCAAGTGGTGTTAGGGGACACTGAAGCTTTCTTT
few | TRBJ2-3 | TRBV5-6 | TRBD2 | CASSLGGGRRRNTQYF | TGTGCCAGCAGCTTGGGGGGCGGGAGGAGGAGAAATACGCAGTATTTT
. | TRBJ2-1 | TRBV15 | . | CATSTPSLTVNEQFF | TGTGCCACCAGCACACCGTCATTGACAGTCAATGAGCAGTTCTTC
many | TRBJ1-6 | TRBV9 | . | CASSVGGPNSPLHF | TGTGCCAGCAGCGTAGGGGGACCGAATTCACCCCTCCACTTT
many | TRBJ2-1 | TRBV29-1 | TRBD2 | CSVEREGSDEQFF | TGCAGCGTTGAGCGGGAGGGCAGCGATGAGCAGTTCTTC
many | TRBJ2-1 | TRBV15 | TRBD1 | CATSRDQGVLNEQFF | TGTGCCACCAGCAGAGATCAGGGGGTTCTCAATGAGCAGTTCTTC
. | TRBJ2-5 | TRBV15 | TRBD2 | CATSTTWTSGVKQETQYF | TGTGCCACCAGCACTACCTGGACTAGCGGGGTGAAACAAGAGACCCAGTACTTC
many | TRBJ2-5 | TRBV18 | . | CASSPGVVETQYF | TGTGCCAGCTCACCAGGGGTGGTTGAGACCCAGTACTTC
few | TRBJ1-1 | TRBV20-1 | . | CSATVIMNTEAFF | TGCAGTGCTACGGTGATCATGAACACTGAAGCTTTCTTT
once | TRBJ2-4 | TRBV10-3 | . | CAISEGIGQGAKNIQYF | TGTGCCATCAGTGAGGGAATAGGTCAGGGGGCCAAAAACATTCAGTACTTC
many | TRBJ2-5 | TRBV29-1 | TRBD2 | CSVDVGLAGDPTNF | TGCAGCGTTGATGTCGGGCTAGCGGGGGACCCCACAAACTTC
few | TRBJ2-5 | TRBV11-2 | TRBD2 | CASSYGLAVQETQYF | TGTGCCAGCAGCTACGGACTAGCGGTCCAAGAGACCCAGTACTTC
few | TRBJ2-1 | TRBV6-5 | TRBD2 | CASSYLRTSGSDEQFF | TGTGCCAGCAGTTATTTACGGACTAGCGGGAGCGATGAGCAGTTCTTC
. | TRBJ2-1 | TRBV28 | TRBD2 | CASTRLAGLYNEQFF | TGTGCCAGCACTCGCCTAGCGGGACTGTATAATGAGCAGTTCTTC
many | TRBJ2-7 | TRBV29-1 | TRBD1 | CSAGQGLLEQYF | TGCAGCGCGGGACAGGGGCTCCTCGAGCAGTACTTC
. | TRBJ2-7 | TRBV25-1 | . | CASRGSEQYF | TGTGCCAGCAGAGGTTCCGAGCAGTACTTC
few | TRBJ2-7 | TRBV6-2/TRBV6-3 | TRBD2 | CASSPGTRAYEQYF | TGTGCCAGCAGCCCTGGGACTAGAGCCTACGAGCAGTACTTC
few | TRBJ2-4 | TRBV14 | TRBD2 | CASSQASGRAKNIQYF | TGTGCCAGCAGCCAAGCCAGCGGGAGGGCCAAAAACATTCAGTACTTC
. | TRBJ2-1 | TRBV20-1 | TRBD2 | CSATRLAGVDNEQFF | TGCAGTGCTACCCGACTAGCGGGAGTGGACAATGAGCAGTTCTTC
many | TRBJ2-7 | TRBV20-1 | TRBD2 | CSARDQRLADTYEQYF | TGCAGTGCTAGAGATCAACGACTAGCGGATACCTACGAGCAGTACTTC
few | TRBJ2-7 | TRBV6-1 | . | CASSELPYEQYF | TGTGCCAGCAGTGAACTCCCCTACGAGCAGTACTTC
many | TRBJ2-2 | TRBV3-1 | . | CASTDRRVTGPGELFF | TGTGCCAGCACCGATCGTCGCGTAACGGGTCCCGGGGAGCTGTTTTTT
. | TRBJ2-1 | TRBV20-1 | . | CSARLAALHRGEQFF | TGCAGTGCTAGACTAGCGGCCCTACACAGGGGTGAGCAGTTCTTC
few | TRBJ2-2 | TRBV7-2 | TRBD1 | CASSLSGTGVNGELFF | TGTGCCAGCAGCTTATCCGGGACAGGGGTTAACGGGGAGCTGTTTTTT
. | TRBJ2-3 | TRBV5-1 | . | CASSLVFRPSSTDTQYF | TGCGCCAGCAGCTTGGTGTTCAGACCGAGTTCCACAGATACGCAGTATTTT
few | TRBJ2-7 | TRBV7-9 | . | CASSPGWAEYEQYF | TGTGCCAGCAGCCCCGGGTGGGCCGAGTACGAGCAGTACTTC
few | TRBJ2-7 | TRBV7-9 | TRBD1 | CASSRQGPVYEQYF | TGTGCCAGCAGCCGACAGGGGCCAGTCTACGAGCAGTACTTC
many | TRBJ2-3 | TRBV4-3 | . | CASSQVIQRPSDTQYF | TGCGCCAGCAGCCAAGTTATCCAGCGTCCCTCGGATACGCAGTATTTT
many | TRBJ2-6 | TRBV15 | . | CATSTNAGSGANVLTF | TGTGCCACCAGCACTAATGCAGGGTCTGGGGCCAACGTCCTGACTTTC
few | TRBJ1-5 | TRBV7-9 | . | CASSPLGSGNQPQHF | TGTGCCAGCAGCCCCCTAGGGTCGGGGAATCAGCCCCAGCATTTT
many | TRBJ1-1 | TRBV3-1 | . | CASSAGTTEAFF | TGTGCCAGCAGCGCGGGGACCACTGAAGCTTTCTTT
. | TRBJ1-3 | TRBV5-1 | . | CASSPAVGFSGNTIYF | TGCGCCAGCAGCCCGGCTGTGGGTTTCTCTGGAAACACCATATATTTT
. | TRBJ2-7 | TRBV5-1 | . | CASSVDTEQYF | TGCGCCAGCAGCGTAGACACCGAGCAGTACTTC
. | TRBJ1-5 | TRBV6-2/TRBV6-3 | TRBD1 | CASSLGQENQPQHF | TGTGCCAGCAGCCTAGGACAGGAAAATCAGCCCCAGCATTTT
few | TRBJ2-2 | TRBV20-1 | TRBD2 | CSARDPTGTSVTGELFF | TGCAGTGCTAGAGATCCCACCGGGACTAGCGTAACCGGGGAGCTGTTTTTT
few | TRBJ2-3 | TRBV21-1 | . | CASSPPPLRLAGFTDTQYF | TGTGCCAGCAGCCCTCCCCCTCTGAGACTAGCGGGGTTCACAGATACGCAGTATTTT